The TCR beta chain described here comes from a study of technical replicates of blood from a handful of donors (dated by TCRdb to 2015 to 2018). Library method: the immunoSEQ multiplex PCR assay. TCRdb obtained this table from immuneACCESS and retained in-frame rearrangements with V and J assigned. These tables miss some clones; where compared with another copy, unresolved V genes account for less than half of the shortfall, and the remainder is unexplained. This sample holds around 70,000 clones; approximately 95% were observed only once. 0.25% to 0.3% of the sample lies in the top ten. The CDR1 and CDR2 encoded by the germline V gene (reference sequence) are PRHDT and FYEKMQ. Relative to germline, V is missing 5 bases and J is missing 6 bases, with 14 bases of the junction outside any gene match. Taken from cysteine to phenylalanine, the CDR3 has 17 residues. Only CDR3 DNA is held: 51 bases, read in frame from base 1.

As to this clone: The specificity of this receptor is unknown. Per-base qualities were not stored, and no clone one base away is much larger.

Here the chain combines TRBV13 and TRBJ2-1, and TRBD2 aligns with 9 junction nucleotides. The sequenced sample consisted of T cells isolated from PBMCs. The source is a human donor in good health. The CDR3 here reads CASSTNPGTSTFNEQFF. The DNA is TGTGCCAGCAGCACCAACCCCGGGACTAGCACTTTCAATGAGCAGTTCTTC. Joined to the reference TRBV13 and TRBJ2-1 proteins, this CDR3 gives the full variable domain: AAGVIQSPRHLIKEKRETATLKCYPIPRHDTVYWYQQGPGQDPQFLISFYEKMQSDKGSIPDRFSAQQFSDYHSELNMSSLELGDSALYFCASSTNPGTSTFNEQFFGPGTRLTVL.